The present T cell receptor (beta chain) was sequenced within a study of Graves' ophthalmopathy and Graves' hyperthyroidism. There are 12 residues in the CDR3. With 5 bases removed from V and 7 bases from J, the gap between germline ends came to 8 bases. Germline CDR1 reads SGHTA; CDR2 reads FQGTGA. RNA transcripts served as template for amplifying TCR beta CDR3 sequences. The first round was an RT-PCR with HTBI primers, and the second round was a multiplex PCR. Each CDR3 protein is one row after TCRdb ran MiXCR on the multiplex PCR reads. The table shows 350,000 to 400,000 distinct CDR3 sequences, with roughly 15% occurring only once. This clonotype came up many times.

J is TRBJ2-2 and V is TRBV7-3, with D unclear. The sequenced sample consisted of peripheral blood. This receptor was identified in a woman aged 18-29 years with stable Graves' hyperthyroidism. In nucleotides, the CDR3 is TGTGCCAGCAGCCCGGGCTTCGGGGAGCTGTTTTTT. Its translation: CASSPGFGELFF.